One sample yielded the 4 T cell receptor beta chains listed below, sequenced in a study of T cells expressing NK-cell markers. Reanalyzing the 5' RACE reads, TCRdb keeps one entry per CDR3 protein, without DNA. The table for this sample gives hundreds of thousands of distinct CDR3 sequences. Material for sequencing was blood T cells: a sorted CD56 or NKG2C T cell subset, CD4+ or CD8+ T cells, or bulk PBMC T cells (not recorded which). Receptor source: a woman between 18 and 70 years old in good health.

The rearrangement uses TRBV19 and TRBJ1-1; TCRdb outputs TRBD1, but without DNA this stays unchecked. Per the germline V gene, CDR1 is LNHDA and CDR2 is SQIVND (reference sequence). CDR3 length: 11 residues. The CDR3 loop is CAATRGTEAFF.

This chain's CDR3 is CSARALAGAPTYEQYF. This chain joins TRBV20-1 and TRBJ2-7; TCRdb calls TRBD2, which cannot be checked without DNA. Looked up from germline, CDR1 is DFQATT and CDR2 is SNEGSKA (reference sequence). This CDR3 is 16 amino acids long.

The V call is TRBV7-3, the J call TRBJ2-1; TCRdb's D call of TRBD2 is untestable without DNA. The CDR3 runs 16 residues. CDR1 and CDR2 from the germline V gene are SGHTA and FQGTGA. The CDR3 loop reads CASSLFLAGERGEQFF.

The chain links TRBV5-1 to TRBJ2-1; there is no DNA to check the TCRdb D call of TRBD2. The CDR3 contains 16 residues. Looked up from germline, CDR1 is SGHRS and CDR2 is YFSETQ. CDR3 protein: CASSLGLAGPTNEQFF.